This TCR beta chain came from a study of T cell responses to AZD1222 COVID-19 vaccine. Only in-frame clones appear in the TCRdb table, and some are missing; sequencing was by immunoSEQ multiplex PCR. The sample has about 85,000 clones, approximately 90% seen once. Details on this clone: The antigen is not known.

The CDR3 extends over 15 amino acids. The junction had 3 bases not matched to a gene; V was cut back by 6 bases and J by 2 bases. Germline loops: CDR1 MDHEN, CDR2 SYDVKM. Study outcomes and limitations: Donors skewed white British and female; clonal diversity was possibly underestimated. Seropositive AZD1222 recipients at baseline numbered only six or seven. Spike-spanning, vaccine-associated CD4 TCRs were dominant at 160-218 and 743-854.

The clonotype originates from an adult who received the AZD1222 COVID-19 vaccine. This chain joins TRBV28 and TRBJ2-7; 14 nucleotides agree with TRBD2. The sample in question was peripheral blood, obtained 28 days after the second AZD1222 dose. The CDR3 DNA sequence: TGTGCCAGCAGGGTGACTAGCGGGAGGGCCTACGAGCAGTACTTC. It is translated as CASRVTSGRAYEQYF. Combining the CDR3 with reference TRBV28 and TRBJ2-7 gives the whole variable domain DVKVTQSSRYLVKRTGEKVFLECVQDMDHENMFWYRQDPGLGLRLIYFSYDVKMKEKGDIPEGYSVSREKKERFSLILESASTNQTSMYLCASRVTSGRAYEQYFGPGTRLTVT.